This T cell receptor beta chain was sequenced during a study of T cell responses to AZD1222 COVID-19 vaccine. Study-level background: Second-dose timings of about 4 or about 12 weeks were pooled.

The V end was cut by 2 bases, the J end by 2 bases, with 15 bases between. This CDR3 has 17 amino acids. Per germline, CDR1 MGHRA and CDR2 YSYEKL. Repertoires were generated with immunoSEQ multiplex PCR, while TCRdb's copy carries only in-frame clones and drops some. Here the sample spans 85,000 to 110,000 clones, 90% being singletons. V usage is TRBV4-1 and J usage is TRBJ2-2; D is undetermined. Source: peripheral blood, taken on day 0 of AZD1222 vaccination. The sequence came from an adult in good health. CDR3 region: CASSQKETAPNTGELFF. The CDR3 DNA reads TGCGCCAGCAGCCAAAAAGAGACTGCCCCCAACACCGGGGAGCTGTTTTTT.